This T cell receptor (beta chain) was found in a study of shared clonotypes between healthy human individuals. Germline V gene lookup returns CDR1 SGHRS and CDR2 YFSETQ. Trimming took off 1 base at V and 4 bases at J, with 21 bases between the two ends. This CDR3 is 18 amino acids long. Data came from immunoSEQ multiplex PCR; TCRdb stores just in-frame clones and leaves some out. Among roughly 500,000 clones listed, approximately 94% were seen once. This receptor was identified in a woman younger than 45 in good health. The V call is TRBV5-1, the J call TRBJ2-1; D tentatively fits TRBD1 or TRBD2 (5 bases each). The sequenced sample consisted of naive CD4+ T cells sorted from blood. The subset: CD45RA+ positively selected. The CDR3: CASSLSTLAGAGYNEQFF. CDR3 in DNA: TGCGCCAGCAGCTTGTCCACGCTAGCCGGGGCTGGGTACAATGAGCAGTTCTTC.